This T cell receptor (beta chain) was recorded in a study of CD8+ T cells in alopecia areata. Trimming left V 4 bases short and J 3 bases short, with 10 bases between. Per the germline V gene, CDR1 is SGDLS and CDR2 is YYNGEE. This CDR3 has 13 residues. As for treatment: oral pan-JAK inhibitor, 5-10 mg twice daily. Extraction of RNA preceded its reverse transcription into cDNA, which served as the sequencing template. Profiled with immunoSEQ multiplex PCR; TCRdb holds only in-frame clones, not every one. The sample has about 100,000 clones; roughly 84% are singletons. The sequences come from CD8+ T cells sorted from blood, collected at week 24, from a patient treated with tofacitinib. The chain uses TRBV9 and TRBJ1-1; D is possibly TRBD1 (5 bases). This TCR was recovered from a human donor with alopecia areata. The DNA for the CDR3 is TGTGCCAGCAGCCAAAGGGGATACACTGAAGCTTTCTTT. Amino acid sequence: CASSQRGYTEAFF.